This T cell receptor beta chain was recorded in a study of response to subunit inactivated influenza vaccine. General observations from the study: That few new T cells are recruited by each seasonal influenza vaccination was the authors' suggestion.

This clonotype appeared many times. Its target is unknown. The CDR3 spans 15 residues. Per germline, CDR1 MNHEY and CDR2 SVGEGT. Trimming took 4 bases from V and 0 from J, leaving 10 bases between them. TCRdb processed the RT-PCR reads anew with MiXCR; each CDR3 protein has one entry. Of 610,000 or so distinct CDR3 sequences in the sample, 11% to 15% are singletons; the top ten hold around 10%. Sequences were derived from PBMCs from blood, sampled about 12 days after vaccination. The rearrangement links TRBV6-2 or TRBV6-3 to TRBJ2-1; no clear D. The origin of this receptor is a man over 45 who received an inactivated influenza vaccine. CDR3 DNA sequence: TGTGCCAGCAGTTGGACCCTAAGCTCCTACAATGAGCAGTTCTTC. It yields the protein CASSWTLSSYNEQFF.